Following are 14 T cell receptor beta chains from one sample sequenced in a study of blood T cell repertoires in COVID-19. Assay used: immunoSEQ multiplex PCR; TCRdb lists only in-frame clones, some missing. Of about 440,000 clones listed, around 89% are singletons. Material for sequencing was peripheral blood. Receptor source: a woman between 45 and 60 years old with COVID-19, enrolled during active disease.

The gene calls are TRBV7-8 and TRBJ1-1; TRBD1 aligns across 8 bases. The CDR3 has 11 residues. CDR1 SGHVS and CDR2 FQNEAQ come from the germline V gene. Germline trimming cut 5 bases from V and 8 bases from J; bases unmatched to any gene: 1. In DNA form, the CDR3 reads TGTGCCAGCAGCAGACAGGGGGAAGCTTTCTTT. It codes for CASSRQGEAFF.

The V gene is TRBV6-5, the J gene TRBJ2-1, with 11 bases matching TRBD2. Germline V gene sequence: CDR1 MNHEY, CDR2 SVGAGI. Trimming at V came to 2 bases and at J to 2 bases, leaving 2 bases not matched to a gene. The CDR3 extends over 16 amino acids. In nucleotides, the CDR3 is TGTGCCAGCAGTTACAGGGGACTAGCGGCCTACAATGAGCAGTTCTTC. This encodes CASSYRGLAAYNEQFF.

The CDR3 region is CASSEQVNEKLFF. CDR3 sequence (DNA): TGTGCCAGCAGTGAACAGGTGAATGAAAAACTGTTTTTT. The V gene is TRBV2, the J gene TRBJ1-4; D gene unclear. V was clipped by 2 bases and J by 5 bases, with 6 bases between them. The CDR3 contains 13 residues. The germline V gene encodes CDR1 SNHLY and CDR2 FYNNEI.

This chain links TRBV3-1 (or the pseudogene TRBV3-2) with TRBJ1-2; no clear D. The length of the CDR3 is 15 residues. CDR1 is LGHDT and CDR2 is YNNKEL in the germline V gene (reference sequence). The V end lost 1 base, the J end lost 1 base, and 10 bases lay between the germline ends. The CDR3 spells CASSQGGPGNYGYTF. The DNA for the CDR3 is TGTGCCAGCAGCCAAGGAGGTCCCGGTAACTATGGCTACACCTTC.

V usage is TRBV9 and J usage is TRBJ2-1; D is unresolved. The CDR3 has 15 amino acids. CDR1 and CDR2 from the germline V gene are SGDLS and YYNGEE. V shed 7 bases and J shed 0 bases, with 14 bases lying between them. In DNA form, the CDR3 reads TGTGCCAGCGGCGCACGGAGCAGCTCCTACAATGAGCAGTTCTTC. Protein sequence: CASGARSSSYNEQFF.

This sequence joins TRBV5-6 and TRBJ2-2, with a possible D match to TRBD1 (6 bases). The V gene lost 4 bases and the J gene lost 12 bases, with 22 bases spanning the gap. From germline, CDR1 is SGHDT and CDR2 YYEEEE. The CDR3 runs to 15 residues. DNA of the CDR3: TGTGCCAGCAGCACCGGACAGCCCGGGACGGGGAAGCTGTTTTTT. Its protein product is CASSTGQPGTGKLFF.

J is TRBJ1-1 and V is TRBV9, with D perhaps TRBD1 (6 bases). Germline V gene data show CDR1 as SGDLS and CDR2 as YYNGEE. V lost 4 bases, J lost 0 bases, and 16 bases lay in between. CDR3 length: 16 amino acids. For the CDR3, the DNA is TGTGCCAGCAGCTATGGACAGACCGTAATGAACACTGAAGCTTTCTTT. It yields the protein CASSYGQTVMNTEAFF. Combining the CDR3 with reference TRBV9 and TRBJ1-1 gives the whole variable domain DSGVTQTPKHLITATGQRVTLRCSPRSGDLSVYWYQQSLDQGLQFLIQYYNGEERAKGNILERFSAQQFPDLHSELNLSSLELGDSALYFCASSYGQTVMNTEAFFGQGTRLTVV.

The genes are TRBV6-1 and TRBJ2-7; D is uncertain. The CDR3 runs 12 residues. Germline-derived CDR1 and CDR2 are MNHNS and SASEGT. V was clipped by 2 bases and J by 0 bases, with 2 bases between them. The CDR3 is CASSEYSYEQYF. DNA for the CDR3: TGTGCCAGCAGTGAATACTCCTACGAGCAGTACTTC.

The rearrangement uses TRBV6-6 and TRBJ1-5, with TRBD1 matching 8 bases. The germline CDR1 and CDR2 sequences are MNHNY and SVGAGI (reference sequence). The V gene end was trimmed by 0 bases and the J gene end by 7 bases; junction bases not matched to a gene: 5. The CDR3 sequence is 15 residues long. The CDR3 loop reads CASSYSGQGRQPQHF. The DNA for the CDR3 is TGTGCCAGCAGTTACTCCGGACAGGGAAGACAGCCCCAGCATTTT.

The rearrangement links TRBV6-2 or TRBV6-3 to TRBJ2-3, with TRBD2 as a possible D gene (6 bases). Germline V lookup: CDR1 MNHEY, CDR2 SVGEGT. This CDR3 is built from 15 residues. V was trimmed by 2 bases and J by 2 bases, leaving 11 bases between them. The CDR3 DNA sequence: TGTGCCAGCAGTTACCTCGAGCGGGTCACAGATACGCAGTATTTT. Translating gives CASSYLERVTDTQYF.

The sample holds many counts of this clone. Additional DNA sequences in this sample encode the identical CDR3. The chain couples TRBV7-9 to TRBJ1-3, with TRBD1 as a possible D gene (5 bases). CDR1 and CDR2 from the germline V gene are SEHNR and FQNEAQ (reference sequence). This CDR3 spans 14 amino acids. Trimming cost V 5 bases and J 1 base, with 9 bases left between them. CDR3 bases: TGTGCCAGCAGCCGCGGGGGTTCTGGAAACACCATATATTTT. Translation gives CASSRGGSGNTIYF. Using reference TRBV7-9 and TRBJ1-3 for the parts outside the CDR3, the full variable domain is DTGVSQNPRHKITKRGQNVTFRCDPISEHNRLYWYRQTLGQGPEFLTYFQNEAQLEKSRLLSDRFSAERPKGSFSTLEIQRTEQGDSAMYLCASSRGGSGNTIYFGEGSWLTVV.

The chain carries TRBV29-1 and TRBJ1-3; weak D call: TRBD1 (5 bases). This CDR3 is 12 amino acids long. Germline V gene lookup returns CDR1 SQVTM and CDR2 ANQGSEA. V was pared by 4 bases and J by 9 bases, with 13 bases between. The CDR3 DNA reads TGCAGCGTTGGACAGATATGGGGCACCATATATTTT. Protein product: CSVGQIWGTIYF.

The rearrangement joins TRBV6-1 to TRBJ1-4, with D hard to call. The CDR3 length is 14 residues. The V end was cut by 3 bases, the J end by 7 bases, with 12 bases between. Germline CDR1 is MNHNS and CDR2 is SASEGT. Here the CDR3 reads CASSESSTPEKLFF. In DNA, the CDR3 is TGTGCCAGCAGTGAGTCTTCGACTCCTGAAAAACTGTTTTTT.

This clone has a single count. The chain links TRBV5-1 to TRBJ2-7; TRBD1 might be the D (5 bases). Trimming removed 0 bases from V and 6 bases from J, with 10 bases in between. The CDR3 spans 13 residues. Germline CDR1 reads SGHRS; CDR2 reads YFSETQ. CDR3 in amino acids: CASSLGQPSEQYF. CDR3 nucleotide sequence: TGCGCCAGCAGCTTGGGACAGCCTAGCGAGCAGTACTTC.